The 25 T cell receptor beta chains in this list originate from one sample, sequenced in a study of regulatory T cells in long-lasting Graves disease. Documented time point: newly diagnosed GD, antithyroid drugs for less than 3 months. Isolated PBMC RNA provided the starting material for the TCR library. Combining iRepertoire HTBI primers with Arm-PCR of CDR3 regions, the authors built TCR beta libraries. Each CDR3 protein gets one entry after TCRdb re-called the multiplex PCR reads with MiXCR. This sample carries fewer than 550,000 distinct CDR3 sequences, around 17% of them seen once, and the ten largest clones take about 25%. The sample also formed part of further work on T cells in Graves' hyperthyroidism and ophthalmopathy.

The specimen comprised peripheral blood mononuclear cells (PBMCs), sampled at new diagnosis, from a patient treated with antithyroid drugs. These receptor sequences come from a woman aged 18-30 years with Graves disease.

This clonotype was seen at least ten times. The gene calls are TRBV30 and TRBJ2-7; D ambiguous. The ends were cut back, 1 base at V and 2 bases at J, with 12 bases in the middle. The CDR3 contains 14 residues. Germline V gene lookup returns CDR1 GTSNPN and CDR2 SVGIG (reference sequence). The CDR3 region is CAWSALVFTYEQYF. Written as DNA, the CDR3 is TGTGCCTGGAGTGCCCTCGTGTTTACCTACGAGCAGTACTTC.

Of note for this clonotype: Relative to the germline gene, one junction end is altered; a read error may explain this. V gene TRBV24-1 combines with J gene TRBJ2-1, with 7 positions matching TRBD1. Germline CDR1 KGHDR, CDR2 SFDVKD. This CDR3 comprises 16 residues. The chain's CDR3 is CATSDPRGSRHNEQSF. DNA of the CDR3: TGTGCCACCAGTGATCCCAGGGGGAGTAGGCACAATGAGCAGTCCTTC.

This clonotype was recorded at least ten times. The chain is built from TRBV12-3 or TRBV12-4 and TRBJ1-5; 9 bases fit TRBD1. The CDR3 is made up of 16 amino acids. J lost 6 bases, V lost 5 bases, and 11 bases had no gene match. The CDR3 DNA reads TGTGCCAGCAGTCCAACCGGGACAGGGCTGGTTCAGCCCCAGCATTTT. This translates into CASSPTGTGLVQPQHF.

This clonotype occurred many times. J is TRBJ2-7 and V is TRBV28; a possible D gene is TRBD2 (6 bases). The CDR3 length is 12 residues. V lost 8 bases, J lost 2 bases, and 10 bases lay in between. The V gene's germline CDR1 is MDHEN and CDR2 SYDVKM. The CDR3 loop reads CASRDLPYEQYF. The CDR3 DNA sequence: TGTGCCAGCCGGGACTTGCCCTACGAGCAGTACTTC.

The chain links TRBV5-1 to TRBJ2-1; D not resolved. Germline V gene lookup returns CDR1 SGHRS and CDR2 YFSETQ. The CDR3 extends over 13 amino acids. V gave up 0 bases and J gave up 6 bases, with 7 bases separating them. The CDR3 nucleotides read TGCGCCAGCAGCTTGGACGCCCTCAATGAGCAGTTCTTC. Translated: CASSLDALNEQFF.

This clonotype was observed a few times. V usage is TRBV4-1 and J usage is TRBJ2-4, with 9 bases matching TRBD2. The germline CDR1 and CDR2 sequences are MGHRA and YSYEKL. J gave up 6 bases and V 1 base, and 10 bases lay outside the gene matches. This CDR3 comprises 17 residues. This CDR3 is CASSQVDIAGAVNIQYF. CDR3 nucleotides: TGCGCCAGCAGCCAAGTGGACATAGCGGGAGCCGTAAACATTCAGTACTTC.

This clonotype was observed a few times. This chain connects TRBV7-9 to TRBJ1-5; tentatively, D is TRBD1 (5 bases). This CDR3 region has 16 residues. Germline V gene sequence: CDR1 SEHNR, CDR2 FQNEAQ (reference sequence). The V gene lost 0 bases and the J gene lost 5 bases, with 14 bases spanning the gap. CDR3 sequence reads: CASSLAGSGMHQPQHF. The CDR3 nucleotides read TGTGCCAGCAGCTTAGCGGGGTCAGGGATGCATCAGCCCCAGCATTTT.

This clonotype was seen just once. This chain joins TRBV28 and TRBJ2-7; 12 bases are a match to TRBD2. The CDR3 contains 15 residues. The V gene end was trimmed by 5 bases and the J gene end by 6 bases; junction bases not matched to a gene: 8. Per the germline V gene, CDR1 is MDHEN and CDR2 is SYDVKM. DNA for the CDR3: TGTGCCAGCAGTGAACGACTAGCGGGAGTTCGCGAGCAGTACTTC. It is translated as CASSERLAGVREQYF.

The CDR3 sequence: CASSGLAGDEQYF. CDR3 nucleotide sequence: TGTGCCAGTAGCGGACTAGCGGGAGACGAGCAGTACTTC. The rearrangement joins TRBV19 to TRBJ2-7; 13 positions match TRBD2. With 6 bases clipped from V and 5 bases from J, the junction kept 1 base outside the gene matches. This CDR3 comprises 13 residues. Germline CDR1 LNHDA, CDR2 SQIVND (reference sequence).

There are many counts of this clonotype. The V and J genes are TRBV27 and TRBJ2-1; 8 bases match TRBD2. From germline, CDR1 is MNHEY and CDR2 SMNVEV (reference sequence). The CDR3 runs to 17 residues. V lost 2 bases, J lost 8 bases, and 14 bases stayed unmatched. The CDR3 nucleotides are TGTGCCAGCAGTTTAAGGGGTAGCGGGGAGTGGTTCGATGAGCAGTTCTTC. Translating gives CASSLRGSGEWFDEQFF.

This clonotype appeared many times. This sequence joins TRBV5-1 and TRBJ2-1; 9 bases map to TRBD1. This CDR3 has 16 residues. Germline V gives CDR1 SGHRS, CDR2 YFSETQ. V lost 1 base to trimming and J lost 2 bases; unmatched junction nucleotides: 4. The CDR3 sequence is CASSLFGDRAYNEQFF. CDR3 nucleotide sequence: TGCGCCAGCAGCTTGTTTGGGGACAGGGCCTACAATGAGCAGTTCTTC.

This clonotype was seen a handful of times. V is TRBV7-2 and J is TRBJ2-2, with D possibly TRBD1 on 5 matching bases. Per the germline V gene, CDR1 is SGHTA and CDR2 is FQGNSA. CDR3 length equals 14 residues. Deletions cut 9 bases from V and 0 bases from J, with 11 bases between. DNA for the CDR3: TGTGCCAGTCAGGGAATTGCGAACACCGGGGAGCTGTTTTTT. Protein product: CASQGIANTGELFF.

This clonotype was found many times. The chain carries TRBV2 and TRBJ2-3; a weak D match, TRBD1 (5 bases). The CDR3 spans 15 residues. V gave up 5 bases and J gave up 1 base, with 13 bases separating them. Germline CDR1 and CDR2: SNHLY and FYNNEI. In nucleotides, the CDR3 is TGTGCCAGCAGTTTCGACAGATTTGGCACAGATACGCAGTATTTT. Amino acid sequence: CASSFDRFGTDTQYF.

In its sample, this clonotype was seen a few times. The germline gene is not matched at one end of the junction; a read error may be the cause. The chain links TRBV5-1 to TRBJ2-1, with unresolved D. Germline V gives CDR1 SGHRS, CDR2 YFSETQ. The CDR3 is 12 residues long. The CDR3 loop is CASSSPPLALYF. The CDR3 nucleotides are TGCGCCAGCAGTTCGCCGCCGCTTGCCTTATACTTC. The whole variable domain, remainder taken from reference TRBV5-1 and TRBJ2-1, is KAGVTQTPRYLIKTRGQQVTLSCSPISGHRSVSWYQQTPGQGLQFLFEYFSETQRNKGNFPGRFSGRQFSNSRSEMNVSTLELGDSALYLCASSSPPLALYFGPGTRLTVL.

CDR3 DNA: TGTGCCAGCGGTGGGGAGCGGGAGGGCCTGTGGAATGAGCAGTTCTTC. Its protein product is CASGGEREGLWNEQFF. The chain couples TRBV28 to TRBJ2-1; 10 bases are shared with TRBD2. There are 16 residues in the CDR3. Looked up from germline, CDR1 is MDHEN and CDR2 is SYDVKM. Unmatched junction bases numbered 14, after V lost 8 bases and J lost 7 bases.

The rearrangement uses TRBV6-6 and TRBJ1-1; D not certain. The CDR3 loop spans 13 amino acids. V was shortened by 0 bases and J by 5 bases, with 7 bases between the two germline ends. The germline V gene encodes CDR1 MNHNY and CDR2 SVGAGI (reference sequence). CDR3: CASSYSVFTEAFF. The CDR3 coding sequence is TGTGCCAGCAGTTACTCGGTGTTTACTGAAGCTTTCTTT.

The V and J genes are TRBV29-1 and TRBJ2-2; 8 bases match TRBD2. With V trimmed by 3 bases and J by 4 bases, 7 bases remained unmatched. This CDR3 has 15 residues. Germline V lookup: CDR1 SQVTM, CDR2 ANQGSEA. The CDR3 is CSVDSASGPTGELFF. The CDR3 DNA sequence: TGCAGCGTTGATTCGGCTAGCGGGCCCACCGGGGAGCTGTTTTTT.

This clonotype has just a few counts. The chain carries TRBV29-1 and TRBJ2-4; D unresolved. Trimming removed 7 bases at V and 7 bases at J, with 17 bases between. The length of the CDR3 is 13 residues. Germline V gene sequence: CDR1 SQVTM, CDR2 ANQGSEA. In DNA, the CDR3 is TGCAGCGCCGTGCTGTCTGCCGCCAACATTCAGTACTTC. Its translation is CSAVLSAANIQYF.

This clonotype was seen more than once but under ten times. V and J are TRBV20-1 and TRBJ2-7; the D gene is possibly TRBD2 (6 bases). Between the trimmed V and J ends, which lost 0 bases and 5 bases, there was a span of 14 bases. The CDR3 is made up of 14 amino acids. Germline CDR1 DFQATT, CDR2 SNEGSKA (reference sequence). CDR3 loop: CSAREGGGAHEQYF. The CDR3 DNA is TGCAGTGCTAGAGAAGGAGGAGGGGCCCACGAGCAGTACTTC.

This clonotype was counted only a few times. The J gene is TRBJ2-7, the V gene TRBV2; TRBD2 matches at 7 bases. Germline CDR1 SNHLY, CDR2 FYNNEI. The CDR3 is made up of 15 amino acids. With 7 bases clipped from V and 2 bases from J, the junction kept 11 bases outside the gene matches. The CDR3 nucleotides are TGTGCCAGCAATGTGGGGGGGACTCTTCCCTACGAGCAGTACTTC. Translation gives CASNVGGTLPYEQYF.

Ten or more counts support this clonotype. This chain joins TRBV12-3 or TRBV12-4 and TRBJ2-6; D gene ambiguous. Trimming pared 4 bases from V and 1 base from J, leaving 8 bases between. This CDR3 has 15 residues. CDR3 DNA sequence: TGTGCCAGCAGTTCTATAGGGTCTGGGGCCAACGTCCTGACTTTC. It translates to CASSSIGSGANVLTF.

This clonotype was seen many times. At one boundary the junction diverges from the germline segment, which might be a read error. The CDR3 here is CASSLAGTTQETQYF. The CDR3 DNA follows: TGTGCTAGCAGCTTAGCCGGGACTACCCAAGAGACCCAGTACTTC. The V gene is TRBV7-7, the J gene TRBJ2-5; TRBD2 matches 7 bases. This CDR3 region has 15 residues. Germline V CDR1 and CDR2: SSHAT, FNYEAQ (reference sequence).

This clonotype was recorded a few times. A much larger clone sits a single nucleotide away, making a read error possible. As DNA, the CDR3 is TGTGCCGGCAGCGCGCCCAGGGGGTGGGCAGATACGCAGTATTTT. The encoded protein is CAGSAPRGWADTQYF. The chain uses TRBV12-3 or TRBV12-4 and TRBJ2-3, with 7 bases lining up with TRBD1. The CDR3 is 15 amino acids.

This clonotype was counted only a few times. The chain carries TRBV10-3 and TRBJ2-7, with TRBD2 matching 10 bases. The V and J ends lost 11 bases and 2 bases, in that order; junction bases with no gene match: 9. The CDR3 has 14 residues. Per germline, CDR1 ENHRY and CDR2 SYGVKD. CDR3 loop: CAASQAGGPYEQYF. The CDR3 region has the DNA TGTGCCGCCTCCCAAGCGGGAGGGCCCTACGAGCAGTACTTC.

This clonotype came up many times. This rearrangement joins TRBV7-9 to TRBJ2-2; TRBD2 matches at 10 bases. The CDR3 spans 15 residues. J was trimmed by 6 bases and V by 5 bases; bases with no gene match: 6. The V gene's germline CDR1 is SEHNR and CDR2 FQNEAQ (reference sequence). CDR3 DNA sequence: TGTGCCAGCAGCCTAGGACTAGCGGTTTCCGGGGAGCTGTTTTTT. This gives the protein CASSLGLAVSGELFF.